This is a list of T cell receptor beta chains from one sample in a study of siplizumab effects on memory and regulatory T cells. Sequenced by immunoSEQ multiplex PCR; TCRdb stores in-frame clones only, minus some. The repertoire consists of 90,000 to 120,000 clones, with roughly 92% occurring once and the leading ten covering about 0.62%. Sequencing was carried out using Tregs sorted from blood. The receptors here all came from a human donor in good health. Both conserved end residues are part of each CDR3. A D gene is named only where the DNA matches it firmly. A clone size is listed for some rows: how often the clone was seen (once, few, many), or a class if it is expanded.

clone_size cdr3_length j_call v_call d_call cdr3_aa cdr3_nt
once 15 TRBJ1-2 TRBV9 TRBD1 CASSVGADRNYGYTF TGTGCCAGCAGCGTAGGTGCGGACAGGAACTATGGCTACACCTTC
- 13 TRBJ2-5 TRBV11-3 - CASSFGGRGEQYF TGTGCCAGCAGCTTCGGGGGACGGGGAGAGCAGTACTTC
few 13 TRBJ1-2 TRBV7-2 TRBD1 CASSPRQGGGYTF TGTGCCAGCAGCCCCCGACAGGGTGGTGGCTACACCTTC
- 11 TRBJ2-5 TRBV2 - CASSVLETQYF TGTGCCAGCAGTGTATTAGAGACCCAGTACTTC
- 15 TRBJ2-7 TRBV18 - CASSPTTGYRDEQYF TGTGCCAGCTCACCTACTACAGGGTACCGGGACGAGCAGTACTTC
- 14 TRBJ2-7 TRBV21-1 - CASNQAGGPYEQYF TGTGCCAGCAACCAAGCGGGAGGGCCCTACGAGCAGTACTTC
- 14 TRBJ1-2 TRBV5-1 TRBD1 CASSSSRDRGDYTF TGCGCCAGCAGCTCGTCCCGGGACAGGGGGGACTACACCTTC
once 16 TRBJ1-3 TRBV18 - CASSPQVWASGNTIYF TGTGCCAGCTCACCACAAGTGTGGGCATCTGGAAACACCATATATTTT
- 12 TRBJ2-7 TRBV7-8 - CASSPLSYEQYF TGTGCCAGCAGCCCCCTCTCCTACGAGCAGTACTTC
- 15 TRBJ1-1 TRBV29-1 - CSVAGTPITNTEAFF TGCAGCGTCGCTGGGACACCGATTACGAACACTGAAGCTTTCTTT
- 15 TRBJ2-7 TRBV9 - CASSVGSEWVYEQYF TGTGCCAGCAGCGTAGGTAGCGAGTGGGTCTACGAGCAGTACTTC
few 13 TRBJ1-2 TRBV5-1 - CASSLAVGYGYTF TGCGCCAGCAGCCTGGCGGTTGGCTATGGCTACACCTTC
- 14 TRBJ1-1 TRBV25-1 - CASSESTGFAEAFF TGTGCCAGCAGTGAATCGACGGGGTTCGCTGAAGCTTTCTTT
- 15 TRBJ2-1 TRBV27 TRBD2 CASSPGTSGYNEQFF TGTGCCAGCAGTCCCGGGACTAGCGGCTACAATGAGCAGTTCTTC
once 13 TRBJ2-7 TRBV5-1 - CASSSNVGYEQYF TGCGCCAGCAGCTCAAATGTAGGCTACGAGCAGTACTTC
- 15 TRBJ1-2 TRBV10-3 TRBD1 CATTDRDQTYYGYTF TGTGCCACCACAGACAGGGACCAAACCTACTATGGCTACACCTTC